This T cell receptor beta chain was recovered during a study of T-cell reconstitution after alpha-beta-depleted transplantation in children. Study-wide results and limits: Expanded graft clones numbering several hundred reportedly gave rise to alpha-beta T cells about two months after transplant.

This clonotype was counted a few times. What it binds is unknown. The TCRbeta library incorporated unique molecular identifiers. MiXCR was run by TCRdb on the PCR reads, yielding one entry per CDR3 protein. The sample has fewer than 1 million distinct CDR3 sequences, roughly 16% seen once; the top ten hold 5%. The CDR3 runs 15 residues. J was trimmed by 2 bases and V by 2 bases; bases with no gene match: 5. Germline lookup yields CDR1 MNHEY and CDR2 SMNVEV (reference sequence). The chain joins TRBV27 to TRBJ1-1; 7 bases agree with TRBD1. Specimen: PBMCs, mostly from graft donor cells, collected 360 days after TCRalphabeta/CD19-depleted stem cell transplant. This TCR came from a male patient aged 10 to 17 who had a stem cell transplant for acute lymphoblastic leukemia, so the T cells may come from the graft donor. The CDR3 DNA follows: TGTGCCAGCAGTTTACCGGGACAGTATAACACTGAAGCTTTCTTT. As protein: CASSLPGQYNTEAFF.